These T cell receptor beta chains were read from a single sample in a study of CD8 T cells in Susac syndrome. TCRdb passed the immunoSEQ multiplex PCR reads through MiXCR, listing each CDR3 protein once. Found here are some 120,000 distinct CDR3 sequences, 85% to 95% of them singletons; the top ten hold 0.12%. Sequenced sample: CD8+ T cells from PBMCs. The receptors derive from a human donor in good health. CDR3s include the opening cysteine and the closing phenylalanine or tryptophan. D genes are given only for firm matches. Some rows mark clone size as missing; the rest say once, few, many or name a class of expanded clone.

DNA: TGTGCCAGCAGTGAGTCAGGGGGCGATACGCAGTATTTT
CDR3: CASSESGGDTQYF
D: TRBD1
V: TRBV25-1
J: TRBJ2-3
size: .

DNA: TGTGCCAGCAGCTTAATGACAGGCCCCCAGCATTTT
CDR3: CASSLMTGPQHF
D: .
V: TRBV7-2
J: TRBJ1-5
size: .

DNA: TGTGCCAGCAGCCCCGCACCGACAGGGGGTCCCTACAATGAGCAGTTCTTC
CDR3: CASSPAPTGGPYNEQFF
D: TRBD1
V: TRBV3-1
J: TRBJ2-1
size: .

DNA: TGCAGTGCTAGAGCCGTCGGAGTTGAAGCTTTCTTT
CDR3: CSARAVGVEAFF
D: .
V: TRBV20-1
J: TRBJ1-1
size: .

DNA: TGCAGTGCTAGAGCCGGGACAGGGTATAGGGATACGCAGTATTTT
CDR3: CSARAGTGYRDTQYF
D: TRBD1
V: TRBV20-1
J: TRBJ2-3
size: .

DNA: TGTGCCAGCAGTTCTACCAAAGGGTCAGCTTTCTTT
CDR3: CASSSTKGSAFF
D: .
V: TRBV6-5
J: TRBJ1-1
size: .

DNA: TGCAGTGCCGCGGGAGAGGCCTTCGGGGAAAAACTTTTTTTT
CDR3: CSAAGEAFGEKLFF
D: .
V: TRBV20-1
J: TRBJ1-4
size: .

DNA: TGTGCCAGCAGCTTAGCGGGACAATTCCCTGAAAAACTGTTTTTT
CDR3: CASSLAGQFPEKLFF
D: .
V: TRBV5-5
J: TRBJ1-4
size: .

DNA: TGTGCCAGCACATCTAACTATGGCTACACCTTC
CDR3: CASTSNYGYTF
D: .
V: TRBV19
J: TRBJ1-2
size: .

DNA: TGTGCCAGCAGCCCAGAGGGGTATGGCTACACCTTC
CDR3: CASSPEGYGYTF
D: .
V: TRBV7-2
J: TRBJ1-2
size: .

DNA: TGCAGTGCCCTGAGGCCGGGGGGCCTAACCGGGGAGCTGTTTTTT
CDR3: CSALRPGGLTGELFF
D: .
V: TRBV20-1
J: TRBJ2-2
size: .

DNA: TGTGCCAGCAGCCAAGTTCGTACGCAGGGTGGAAACACCATATATTTT
CDR3: CASSQVRTQGGNTIYF
D: .
V: TRBV3-1
J: TRBJ1-3
size: once

DNA: TGTGCTAGTGGTACCGGGACAGAGAAAGCGGTCTATGGCTACACCTTC
CDR3: CASGTGTEKAVYGYTF
D: TRBD1
V: TRBV12-5
J: TRBJ1-2
size: .

DNA: TGTGCCAGCAGCCAAGGTCACCTTAGCAATCAGCCCCAGCATTTT
CDR3: CASSQGHLSNQPQHF
D: .
V: TRBV3-1
J: TRBJ1-5
size: .

DNA: TGTGCCAGCAGCCAAGGAGGGGGGGCGCCCGGGGCCAACGTCCTGACTTTC
CDR3: CASSQGGGAPGANVLTF
D: .
V: TRBV14
J: TRBJ2-6
size: .

DNA: TGCGCCAGCAGCCGGGGACTAGCAGCTGAAGAGACCCAGTACTTC
CDR3: CASSRGLAAEETQYF
D: TRBD2
V: TRBV4-3
J: TRBJ2-5
size: once

DNA: TGTGCCAGCAGCTTAGACAGAGCCACAGATACGCAGTATTTT
CDR3: CASSLDRATDTQYF
D: .
V: TRBV5-4
J: TRBJ2-3
size: once

DNA: TGTGCCGGGGGGACTATCGGTCAGAGGGATACGCAGTATTTT
CDR3: CAGGTIGQRDTQYF
D: TRBD2
V: TRBV2
J: TRBJ2-3
size: .

DNA: TGTGCCTGGAGTGCGCCGCCGGGTCGGTCACCCCTCCACTTT
CDR3: CAWSAPPGRSPLHF
D: .
V: TRBV30
J: TRBJ1-6
size: .

DNA: TGCAGTGCTCATGGACAGGGGGGCAATCAGCCCCAGCATTTT
CDR3: CSAHGQGGNQPQHF
D: TRBD1
V: TRBV20-1
J: TRBJ1-5
size: .

DNA: TGTGCCAGCAGGATGTTGACTAGTACCGGGGAGCTGTTTTTT
CDR3: CASRMLTSTGELFF
D: .
V: TRBV2
J: TRBJ2-2
size: once

DNA: TGTGCCAGTAGTATAGCCAGTAGCAATCAGCCCCAGCATTTT
CDR3: CASSIASSNQPQHF
D: .
V: TRBV19
J: TRBJ1-5
size: .

DNA: TGTGCCAGCAGCTTAGAGGAAATAAAGACTTTCTTT
CDR3: CASSLEEIKTFF
D: .
V: TRBV7-8
J: TRBJ1-1
size: .

DNA: TGCAGCGGCGAACCCGAGAGAGGAGCTTTCTTT
CDR3: CSGEPERGAFF
D: .
V: TRBV29-1
J: TRBJ1-1
size: once

DNA: TGTGCCATCAGTGAACAGGGGGCGAACACTGAAGCTTTCTTT
CDR3: CAISEQGANTEAFF
D: TRBD1
V: TRBV10-3
J: TRBJ1-1
size: .

DNA: TGTGCCAGTCCCGTCGGGCCAGCGAACACCGGGGAGCTGTTTTTT
CDR3: CASPVGPANTGELFF
D: .
V: TRBV7-9
J: TRBJ2-2
size: .

DNA: TGCAGTGCTAGATCCCTAGGCGCCTACGAGCAGTACTTC
CDR3: CSARSLGAYEQYF
D: .
V: TRBV20-1
J: TRBJ2-7
size: .

DNA: TGTGCCAGCAGCCAAGTAGCTAGCTCTGGGGCCAACGTCCTGACTTTC
CDR3: CASSQVASSGANVLTF
D: .
V: TRBV4-2
J: TRBJ2-6
size: .

DNA: TGCGCCAGCAGGGCCGCGGACTTGAACACTGAAGCTTTCTTT
CDR3: CASRAADLNTEAFF
D: .
V: TRBV4-3
J: TRBJ1-1
size: .

DNA: TGTGCCAGCAGTGAGGTGGCAGGGCACAATCACCCCCAGCATTTT
CDR3: CASSEVAGHNHPQHF
D: .
V: TRBV25-1
J: TRBJ1-5
size: once

DNA: TGTGCCAGCAGCGAAGGGGTCGTAACCGGGGAGCTGTTTTTT
CDR3: CASSEGVVTGELFF
D: .
V: TRBV9
J: TRBJ2-2
size: .

DNA: TGTGCCAGCAAGGGGCAGCCTTATGGCTACACCTTC
CDR3: CASKGQPYGYTF
D: .
V: TRBV28
J: TRBJ1-2
size: once

DNA: TGTGCCAGCAGTCACGCTATTACCGTACAGGGGGCCAATCAGCCCCAGCATTTT
CDR3: CASSHAITVQGANQPQHF
D: TRBD1
V: TRBV6-2/TRBV6-3
J: TRBJ1-5
size: few

DNA: TGCAGTGCTAGAGACGGCCTTAAGAGATCTAACTATGGCTACACCTTC
CDR3: CSARDGLKRSNYGYTF
D: .
V: TRBV20-1
J: TRBJ1-2
size: .

DNA: TGTGCCAGCAGCCAAATACTGGTGAACACCGGGGAGCTGTTTTTT
CDR3: CASSQILVNTGELFF
D: .
V: TRBV3-1
J: TRBJ2-2
size: .

DNA: TGCGCCAGCAGCCCCGGACACGGGGGGCAAGACAATCAGCCCCAGCATTTT
CDR3: CASSPGHGGQDNQPQHF
D: .
V: TRBV5-1
J: TRBJ1-5
size: .

DNA: TGTGCCAGCAGCCCTAGGACAGGGGGCGTCTGGGGCTACACCTTC
CDR3: CASSPRTGGVWGYTF
D: TRBD1
V: TRBV9
J: TRBJ1-2
size: .

DNA: TGCGCCAGCAGCGTTTCGACTAGCGGAGGCACAGATACGCAGTATTTT
CDR3: CASSVSTSGGTDTQYF
D: TRBD2
V: TRBV5-1
J: TRBJ2-3
size: few

DNA: TGTGCCAGCAGCTTAGGACAGGGAGAGTACAATGAGCAGTTCTTC
CDR3: CASSLGQGEYNEQFF
D: TRBD1
V: TRBV7-2
J: TRBJ2-1
size: .

DNA: TGTGCCACCAGTGAAGGGGGCCTGGACACCGGGGAGCTGTTTTTT
CDR3: CATSEGGLDTGELFF
D: TRBD1
V: TRBV24-1
J: TRBJ2-2
size: once

DNA: TGCAGCGTTGGGGGGGGGAATGATGCAGATACGCAGTATTTT
CDR3: CSVGGGNDADTQYF
D: TRBD2
V: TRBV29-1
J: TRBJ2-3
size: .

DNA: TGTGCCAGCGGGCCCCCGGGCAATGAGCAGTTCTTC
CDR3: CASGPPGNEQFF
D: .
V: TRBV6-5
J: TRBJ2-1
size: .

DNA: TGTGCCAGCAGTGAAAGGGGGGGCACTGAAGCTTTCTTT
CDR3: CASSERGGTEAFF
D: .
V: TRBV2
J: TRBJ1-1
size: .

DNA: TGCAGTGCGAGCCAGGGGTTGAGCAATCAGCCCCAGCATTTT
CDR3: CSASQGLSNQPQHF
D: .
V: TRBV20-1
J: TRBJ1-5
size: .

DNA: TGTGCCAGCAGGGGGCTGGAGTTGAGCGGATACACCGGGGAGCTGTTTTTT
CDR3: CASRGLELSGYTGELFF
D: .
V: TRBV27
J: TRBJ2-2
size: .